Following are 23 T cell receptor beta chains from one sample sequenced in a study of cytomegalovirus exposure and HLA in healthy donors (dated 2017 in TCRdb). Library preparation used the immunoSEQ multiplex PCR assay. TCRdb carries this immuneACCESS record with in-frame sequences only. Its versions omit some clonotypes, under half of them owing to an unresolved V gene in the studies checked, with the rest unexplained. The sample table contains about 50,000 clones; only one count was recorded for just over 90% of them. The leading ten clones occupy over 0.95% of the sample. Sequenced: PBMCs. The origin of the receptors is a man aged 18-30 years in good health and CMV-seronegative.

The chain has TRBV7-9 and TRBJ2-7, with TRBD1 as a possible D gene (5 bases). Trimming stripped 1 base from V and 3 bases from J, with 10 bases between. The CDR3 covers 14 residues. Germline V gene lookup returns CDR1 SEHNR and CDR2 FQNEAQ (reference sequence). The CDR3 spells CASSLGQGNYEQYF. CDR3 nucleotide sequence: TGTGCCAGCAGCTTAGGCCAGGGTAACTACGAGCAGTACTTC. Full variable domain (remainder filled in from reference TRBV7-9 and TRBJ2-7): DTGVSQNPRHKITKRGQNVTFRCDPISEHNRLYWYRQTLGQGPEFLTYFQNEAQLEKSRLLSDRFSAERPKGSFSTLEIQRTEQGDSAMYLCASSLGQGNYEQYFGPGTRLTVT.

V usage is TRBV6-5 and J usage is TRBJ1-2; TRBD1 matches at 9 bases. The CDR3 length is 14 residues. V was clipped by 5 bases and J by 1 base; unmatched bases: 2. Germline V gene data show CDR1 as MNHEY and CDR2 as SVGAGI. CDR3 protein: CASSRTGVNYGYTF. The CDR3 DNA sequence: TGTGCCAGCAGTCGGACAGGGGTTAACTATGGCTACACCTTC.

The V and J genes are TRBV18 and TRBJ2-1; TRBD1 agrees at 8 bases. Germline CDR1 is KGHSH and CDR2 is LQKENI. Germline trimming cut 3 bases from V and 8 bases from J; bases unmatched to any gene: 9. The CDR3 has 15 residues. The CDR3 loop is CASSPGDRGRDEQFF. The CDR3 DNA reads TGTGCCAGCTCACCGGGTGACAGGGGTCGCGATGAGCAGTTCTTC.

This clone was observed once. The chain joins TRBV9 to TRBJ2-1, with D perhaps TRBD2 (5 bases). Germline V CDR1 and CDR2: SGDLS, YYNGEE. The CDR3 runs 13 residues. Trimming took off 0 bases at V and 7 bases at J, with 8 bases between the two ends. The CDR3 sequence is CASSVGEGNEQFF. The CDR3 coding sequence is TGTGCCAGCAGCGTAGGAGAGGGAAATGAGCAGTTCTTC. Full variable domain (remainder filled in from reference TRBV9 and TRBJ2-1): DSGVTQTPKHLITATGQRVTLRCSPRSGDLSVYWYQQSLDQGLQFLIQYYNGEERAKGNILERFSAQQFPDLHSELNLSSLELGDSALYFCASSVGEGNEQFFGPGTRLTVL.

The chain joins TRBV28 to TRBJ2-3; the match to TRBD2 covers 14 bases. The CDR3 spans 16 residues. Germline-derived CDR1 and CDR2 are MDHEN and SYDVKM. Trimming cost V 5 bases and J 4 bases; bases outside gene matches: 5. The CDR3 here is CASSPGTSGSSDTQYF. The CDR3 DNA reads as TGTGCCAGCAGTCCCGGGACTAGCGGGAGTTCAGATACGCAGTATTTT.

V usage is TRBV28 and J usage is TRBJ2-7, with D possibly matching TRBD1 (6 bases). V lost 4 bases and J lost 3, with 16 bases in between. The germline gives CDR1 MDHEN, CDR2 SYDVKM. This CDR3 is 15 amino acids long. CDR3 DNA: TGTGCCAGCAGTTCCGCCGGGACAAAGATCTACGAGCAGTACTTC. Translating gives CASSSAGTKIYEQYF.

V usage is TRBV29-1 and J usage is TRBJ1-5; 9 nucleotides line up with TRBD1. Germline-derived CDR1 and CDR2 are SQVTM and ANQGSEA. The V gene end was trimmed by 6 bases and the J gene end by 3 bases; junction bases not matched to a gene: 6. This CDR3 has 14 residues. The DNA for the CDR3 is TGCAGCGTCCCCGGGACAGGGCCCAATCAGCCCCAGCATTTT. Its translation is CSVPGTGPNQPQHF.

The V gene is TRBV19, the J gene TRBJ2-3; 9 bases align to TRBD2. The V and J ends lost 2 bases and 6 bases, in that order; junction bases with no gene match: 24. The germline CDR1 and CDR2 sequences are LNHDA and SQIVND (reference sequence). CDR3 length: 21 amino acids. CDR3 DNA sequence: TGTGCCAGTAGTATACGCCCGATTTCGTCTAGCGGGAAAGCGACTTACGATACGCAGTATTTT. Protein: CASSIRPISSSGKATYDTQYF.

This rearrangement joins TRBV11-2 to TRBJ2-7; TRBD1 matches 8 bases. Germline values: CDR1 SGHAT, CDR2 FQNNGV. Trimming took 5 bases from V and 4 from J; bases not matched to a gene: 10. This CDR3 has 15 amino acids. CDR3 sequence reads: CASSTTGVGLYEQYF. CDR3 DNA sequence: TGTGCCAGCAGCACGACAGGGGTTGGCTTGTACGAGCAGTACTTC.

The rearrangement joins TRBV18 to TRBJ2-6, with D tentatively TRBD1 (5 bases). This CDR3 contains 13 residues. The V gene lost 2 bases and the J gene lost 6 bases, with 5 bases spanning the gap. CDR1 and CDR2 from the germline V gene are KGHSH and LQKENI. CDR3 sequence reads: CASSPGAANVLTF. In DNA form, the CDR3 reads TGTGCCAGCTCACCAGGGGCGGCCAACGTCCTGACTTTC.

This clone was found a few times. CDR3 residues: CASSALVAGGNYNEQFF. The CDR3, as DNA: TGTGCCAGCAGTGCCCTTGTAGCGGGAGGAAACTACAATGAGCAGTTCTTC. The gene calls are TRBV6-1 and TRBJ2-1, with TRBD2 matching 10 bases. The CDR3 consists of 17 residues. J lost 3 bases, V lost 4 bases, and 9 bases had no gene match. Germline V gene sequence: CDR1 MNHNS, CDR2 SASEGT.

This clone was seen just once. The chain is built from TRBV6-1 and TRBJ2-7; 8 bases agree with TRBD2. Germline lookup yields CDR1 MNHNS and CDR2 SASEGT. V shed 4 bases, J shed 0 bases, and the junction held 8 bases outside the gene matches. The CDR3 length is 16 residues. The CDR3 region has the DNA TGTGCCAGCAGTGGGGATACGGGAGGGCCCTCCTACGAGCAGTACTTC. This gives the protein CASSGDTGGPSYEQYF.

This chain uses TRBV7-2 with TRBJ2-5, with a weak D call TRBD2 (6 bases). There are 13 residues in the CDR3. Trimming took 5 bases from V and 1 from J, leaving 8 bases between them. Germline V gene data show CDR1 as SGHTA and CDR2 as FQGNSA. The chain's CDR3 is CASSKRVQETQYF. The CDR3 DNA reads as TGTGCCAGCAGCAAGCGGGTCCAAGAGACCCAGTACTTC.

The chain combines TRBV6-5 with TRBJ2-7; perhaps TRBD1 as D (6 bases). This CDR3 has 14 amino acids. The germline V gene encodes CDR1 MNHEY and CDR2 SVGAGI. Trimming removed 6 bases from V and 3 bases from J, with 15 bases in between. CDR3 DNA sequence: TGTGCCAGCAGAACCTGGGACATAGACTACGAGCAGTACTTC. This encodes CASRTWDIDYEQYF.

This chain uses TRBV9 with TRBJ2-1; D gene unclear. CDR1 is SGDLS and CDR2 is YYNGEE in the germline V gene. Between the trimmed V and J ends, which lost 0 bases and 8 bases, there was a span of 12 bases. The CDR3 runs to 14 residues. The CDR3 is CASSVGVTVDEQFF. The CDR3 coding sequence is TGTGCCAGCAGCGTAGGAGTCACGGTAGATGAGCAGTTCTTC. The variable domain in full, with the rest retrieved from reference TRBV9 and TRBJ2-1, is DSGVTQTPKHLITATGQRVTLRCSPRSGDLSVYWYQQSLDQGLQFLIQYYNGEERAKGNILERFSAQQFPDLHSELNLSSLELGDSALYFCASSVGVTVDEQFFGPGTRLTVL.

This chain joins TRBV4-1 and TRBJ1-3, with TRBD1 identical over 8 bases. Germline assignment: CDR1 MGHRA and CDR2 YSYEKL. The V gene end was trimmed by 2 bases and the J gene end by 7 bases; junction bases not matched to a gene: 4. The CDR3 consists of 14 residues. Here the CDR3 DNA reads TGCGCCAGCAGCCAAACAGGGGGTTATAACACCATATATTTT. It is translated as CASSQTGGYNTIYF.

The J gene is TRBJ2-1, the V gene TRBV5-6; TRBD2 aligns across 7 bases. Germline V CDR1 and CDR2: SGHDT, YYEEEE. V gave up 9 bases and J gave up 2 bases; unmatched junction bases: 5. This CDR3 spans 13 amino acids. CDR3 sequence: CATTSAPYNEQFF. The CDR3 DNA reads TGTGCCACCACTAGCGCCCCCTACAATGAGCAGTTCTTC.

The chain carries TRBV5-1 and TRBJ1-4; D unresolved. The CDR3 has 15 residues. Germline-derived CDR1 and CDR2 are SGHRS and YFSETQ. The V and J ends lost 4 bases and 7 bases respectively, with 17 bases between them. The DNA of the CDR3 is TGCGCCAGCAGCCGACTTGTACAGCGGGGTGAAAAACTGTTTTTT. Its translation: CASSRLVQRGEKLFF.

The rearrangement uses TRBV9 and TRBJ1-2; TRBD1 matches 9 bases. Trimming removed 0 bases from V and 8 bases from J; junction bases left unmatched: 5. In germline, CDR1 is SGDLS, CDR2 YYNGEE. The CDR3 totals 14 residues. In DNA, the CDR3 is TGTGCCAGCAGCGTAGAGGACAGGGGAGTCGGCTACACCTTC. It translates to CASSVEDRGVGYTF.

In nucleotides, the CDR3 is TGCGCCAGCAGCCAAGCTGGGACACTGAACACTGAAGCTTTCTTT. Translation: CASSQAGTLNTEAFF. The chain joins TRBV4-3 to TRBJ1-1; D might be TRBD1 (6 bases). This CDR3 has 15 amino acids. CDR1 LGHNA and CDR2 YSLEER come from the germline V gene. V gave up 1 base and J gave up 0 bases, with 9 bases separating them.

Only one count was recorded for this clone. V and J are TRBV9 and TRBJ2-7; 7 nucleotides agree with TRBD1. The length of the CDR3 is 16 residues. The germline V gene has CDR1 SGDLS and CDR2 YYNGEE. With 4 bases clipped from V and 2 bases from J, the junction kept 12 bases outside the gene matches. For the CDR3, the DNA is TGTGCCAGCAGCCCCTATTCCGGGACAGTGACCTACGAGCAGTACTTC. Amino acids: CASSPYSGTVTYEQYF.

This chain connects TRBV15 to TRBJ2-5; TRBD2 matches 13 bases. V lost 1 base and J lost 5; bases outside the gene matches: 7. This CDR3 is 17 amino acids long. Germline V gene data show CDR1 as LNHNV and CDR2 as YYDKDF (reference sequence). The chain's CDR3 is CATSRAGLAGAPETQYF. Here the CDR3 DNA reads TGTGCCACCAGCAGAGCCGGACTAGCGGGAGCCCCTGAGACCCAGTACTTC. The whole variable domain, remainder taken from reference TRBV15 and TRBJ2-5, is DAMVIQNPRYQVTQFGKPVTLSCSQTLNHNVMYWYQQKSSQAPKLLFHYYDKDFNNEADTPDNFQSRRPNTSFCFLDIRSPGLGDTAMYLCATSRAGLAGAPETQYFGPGTRLLVL.

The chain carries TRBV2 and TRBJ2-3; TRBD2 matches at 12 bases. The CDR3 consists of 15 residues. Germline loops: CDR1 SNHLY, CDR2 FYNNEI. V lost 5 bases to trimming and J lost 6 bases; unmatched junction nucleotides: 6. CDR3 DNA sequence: TGTGCCAGCAGTTCCAGGACTAGCGGGAAGGATACGCAGTATTTT. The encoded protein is CASSSRTSGKDTQYF.